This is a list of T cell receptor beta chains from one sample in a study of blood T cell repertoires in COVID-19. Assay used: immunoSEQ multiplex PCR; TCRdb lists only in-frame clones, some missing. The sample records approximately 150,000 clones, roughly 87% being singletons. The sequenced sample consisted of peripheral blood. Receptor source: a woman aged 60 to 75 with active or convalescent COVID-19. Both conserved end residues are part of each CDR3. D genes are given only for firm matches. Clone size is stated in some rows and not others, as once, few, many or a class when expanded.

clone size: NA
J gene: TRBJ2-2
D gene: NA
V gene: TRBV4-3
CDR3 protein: CASEDSFTGELFF
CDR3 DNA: TGCGCCAGCGAAGACAGCTTTACCGGGGAGCTGTTTTTT

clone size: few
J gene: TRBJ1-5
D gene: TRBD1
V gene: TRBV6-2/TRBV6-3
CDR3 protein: CASSPGDRGNQPQHF
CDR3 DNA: TGTGCCAGCAGCCCGGGGGACAGGGGAAATCAGCCCCAGCATTTT

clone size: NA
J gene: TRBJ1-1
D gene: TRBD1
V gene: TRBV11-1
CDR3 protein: CASSLDRDQAFF
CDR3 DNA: TGTGCCAGCAGCCTCGACAGGGATCAAGCTTTCTTT

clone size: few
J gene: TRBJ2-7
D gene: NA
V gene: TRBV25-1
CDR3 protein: CASSPAGTYEQYF
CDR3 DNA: TGTGCCAGCAGCCCTGCGGGAACCTACGAGCAGTACTTC

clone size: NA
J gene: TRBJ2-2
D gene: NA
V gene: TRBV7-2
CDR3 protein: CASSLVWQGTGELFF
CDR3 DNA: TGTGCCAGCAGCTTAGTTTGGCAGGGGACCGGGGAGCTGTTTTTT

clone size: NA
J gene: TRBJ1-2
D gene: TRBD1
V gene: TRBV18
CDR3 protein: CASSPNLQGPHGYTF
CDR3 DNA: TGTGCCAGCTCACCAAACCTACAGGGGCCCCATGGCTACACCTTC

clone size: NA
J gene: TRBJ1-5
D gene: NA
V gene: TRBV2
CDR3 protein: CASRSGRDQPQHF
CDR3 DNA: TGTGCCAGCCGGAGCGGCCGTGATCAGCCCCAGCATTTT

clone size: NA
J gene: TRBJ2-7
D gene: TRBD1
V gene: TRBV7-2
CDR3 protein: CASSDGQALSYEQYF
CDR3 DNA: TGTGCCAGCAGCGACGGACAGGCACTTTCCTACGAGCAGTACTTC

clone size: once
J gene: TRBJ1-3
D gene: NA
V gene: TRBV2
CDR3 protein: CASNGGNTIYF
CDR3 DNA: TGTGCCAGCAACGGGGGAAACACCATATATTTT

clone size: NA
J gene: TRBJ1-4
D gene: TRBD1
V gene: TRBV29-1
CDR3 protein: CSVGGQGASDEKLFF
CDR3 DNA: TGCAGCGTTGGGGGACAGGGGGCATCGGATGAAAAACTGTTTTTT

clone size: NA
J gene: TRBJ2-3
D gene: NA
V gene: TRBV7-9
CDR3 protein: CASSLVPHPDTQYF
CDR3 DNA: TGTGCCAGCAGCTTAGTCCCACATCCAGATACGCAGTATTTT

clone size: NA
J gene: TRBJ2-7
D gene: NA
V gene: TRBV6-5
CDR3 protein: CASIGNPLLPYEQYF
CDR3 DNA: TGTGCCAGCATCGGGAATCCACTCCTGCCATACGAGCAGTACTTC

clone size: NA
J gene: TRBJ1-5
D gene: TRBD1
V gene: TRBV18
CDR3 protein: CASSQDRVGNQPQHF
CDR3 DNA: TGTGCCAGCTCACAGGACAGGGTTGGCAATCAGCCCCAGCATTTT

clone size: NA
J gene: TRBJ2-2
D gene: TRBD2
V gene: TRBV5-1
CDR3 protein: CASSLDLAGVSGELFF
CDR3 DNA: TGCGCCAGCAGCTTGGATCTAGCGGGGGTCAGCGGGGAGCTGTTTTTT

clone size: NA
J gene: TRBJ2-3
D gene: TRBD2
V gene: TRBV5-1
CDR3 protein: CASSLGNSGGPDTQYF
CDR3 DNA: TGCGCCAGCAGCTTGGGGAATAGCGGGGGCCCAGATACGCAGTATTTT

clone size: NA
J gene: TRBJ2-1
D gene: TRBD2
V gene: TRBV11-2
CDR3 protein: CASSLTSGANNEQFF
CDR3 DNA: TGTGCCAGCAGCTTAACTAGCGGGGCCAACAATGAGCAGTTCTTC

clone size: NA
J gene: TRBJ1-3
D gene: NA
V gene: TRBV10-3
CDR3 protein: CAIGGGMGNTIYF
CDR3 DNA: TGTGCCATCGGAGGTGGGATGGGAAACACCATATATTTT

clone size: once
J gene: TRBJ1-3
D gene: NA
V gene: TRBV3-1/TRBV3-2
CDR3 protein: CASSQGYSSGNTIYF
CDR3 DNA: TGTGCCAGCAGCCAAGGTTACAGCTCTGGAAACACCATATATTTT

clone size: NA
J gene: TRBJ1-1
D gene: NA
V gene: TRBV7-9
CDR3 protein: CASSLAGEAEAFF
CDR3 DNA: TGTGCCAGCAGCTTAGCAGGGGAGGCTGAAGCTTTCTTT

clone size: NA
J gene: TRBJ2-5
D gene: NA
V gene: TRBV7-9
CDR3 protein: CASSRRGRETQYF
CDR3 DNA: TGTGCCAGCAGCCGACGCGGTAGGGAGACCCAGTACTTC

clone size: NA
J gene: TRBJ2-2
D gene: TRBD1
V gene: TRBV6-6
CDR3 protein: CASSEPTGPGELFF
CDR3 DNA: TGTGCCAGCAGTGAGCCGACAGGGCCCGGGGAGCTGTTTTTT

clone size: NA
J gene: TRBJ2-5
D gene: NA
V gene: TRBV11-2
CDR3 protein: CASTKIIQGQETQYF
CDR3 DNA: TGTGCCAGCACCAAAATAATCCAGGGCCAAGAGACCCAGTACTTC

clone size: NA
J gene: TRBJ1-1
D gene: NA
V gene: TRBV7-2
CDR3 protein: CASSLVADTEAFF
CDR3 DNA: TGTGCCAGCAGCTTAGTGGCGGACACTGAAGCTTTCTTT

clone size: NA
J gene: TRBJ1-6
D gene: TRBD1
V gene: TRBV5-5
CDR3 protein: CASSLATGAGGSPLHF
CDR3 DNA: TGTGCCAGCAGCTTGGCGACAGGGGCCGGGGGTTCACCCCTCCACTTT

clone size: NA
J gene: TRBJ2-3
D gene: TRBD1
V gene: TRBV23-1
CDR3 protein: CASSQYESGQGTTDTQYF
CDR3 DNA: TGCGCCAGCAGTCAATATGAATCGGGACAGGGAACCACAGATACGCAGTATTTT

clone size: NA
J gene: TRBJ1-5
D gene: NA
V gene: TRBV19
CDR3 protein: CASSTGVGNQPQHF
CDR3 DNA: TGTGCCAGTAGTACAGGGGTGGGGAATCAGCCCCAGCATTTT

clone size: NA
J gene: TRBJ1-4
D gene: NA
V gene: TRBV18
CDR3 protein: CASSPRGAQATNEKLFF
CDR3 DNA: TGTGCCAGCTCACCACGCGGAGCCCAAGCAACTAATGAAAAACTGTTTTTT

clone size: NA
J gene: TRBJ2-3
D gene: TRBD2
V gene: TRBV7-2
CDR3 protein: CASSLNSGVDTQYF
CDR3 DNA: TGTGCCAGCAGCCTTAATAGCGGGGTAGATACGCAGTATTTT

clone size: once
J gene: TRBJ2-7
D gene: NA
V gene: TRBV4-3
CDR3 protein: CASSQRDGYEQYF
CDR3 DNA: TGCGCCAGCAGCCAAAGAGACGGGTACGAGCAGTACTTC

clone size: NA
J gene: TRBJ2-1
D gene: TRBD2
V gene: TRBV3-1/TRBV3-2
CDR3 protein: CASSQWSGTSGGSLIGEQFF
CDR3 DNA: TGTGCCAGCAGCCAATGGTCTGGGACTAGCGGGGGATCGTTAATAGGTGAGCAGTTCTTC

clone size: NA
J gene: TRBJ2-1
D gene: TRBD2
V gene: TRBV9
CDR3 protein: CASSVPSGGASEQFF
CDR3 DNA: TGTGCCAGCAGCGTACCCAGCGGGGGGGCTAGTGAGCAGTTCTTC

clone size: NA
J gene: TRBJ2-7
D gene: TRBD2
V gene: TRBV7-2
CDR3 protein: CASSLGAGGPGQYF
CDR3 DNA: TGTGCCAGCAGCTTAGGAGCGGGGGGGCCCGGGCAGTACTTC

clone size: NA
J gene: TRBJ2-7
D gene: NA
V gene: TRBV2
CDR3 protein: CASSEQEGEQYF
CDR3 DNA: TGTGCCAGCTCAGAACAGGAGGGAGAGCAGTACTTC